The rows below give T cell receptor beta chains drawn from one sample of a study of CD4+ T cells in melanoma. Using immunoSEQ multiplex PCR, the repertoire was profiled, and TCRdb retains in-frame clones only, with some absent. The sample has more than 15,000 clones, over 70% seen once. Input material: cells from a culture (not recorded whether cultured in vitro). The source is a human donor with melanoma. Each CDR3 is given with its conserved first and last residue. A D gene is named only where the DNA matches it firmly. Rows give clone size only sometimes, using once, few, many, or a class for an expanded clone.

v_gene	abundance	d_gene	j_gene	CDR3aa	CDR3nt
TRBV2	.	.	TRBJ2-7	CATTGGSYEQYF	TGTGCCACCACAGGCGGTTCCTACGAGCAGTACTTC
TRBV7-2	.	.	TRBJ2-1	CASSLGDIPNNEQFF	TGTGCCAGCAGCTTAGGTGACATCCCCAACAATGAGCAGTTCTTC
TRBV4-1	.	TRBD1	TRBJ2-1	CASMPGTGLISEQFF	TGCGCCAGCATGCCCGGGACAGGGCTAATATCTGAGCAGTTCTTC
TRBV5-1	.	.	TRBJ1-4	CASTPAGVNEKLFF	TGCGCCAGCACCCCAGCAGGGGTTAATGAAAAACTGTTTTTT
TRBV5-8	once	TRBD1	TRBJ2-5	CASSLLDRGQRETQYF	TGTGCCAGCAGCTTGCTTGACAGGGGGCAGCGAGAGACCCAGTACTTC
TRBV19	.	.	TRBJ2-1	CASSIAPRGERPYNEQFF	TGTGCCAGTAGTATAGCTCCCAGGGGGGAACGACCATACAATGAGCAGTTCTTC
TRBV11-2	.	.	TRBJ2-3	CASSLSRRDTQYF	TGTGCCAGCAGCTTGTCCCGGCGAGATACGCAGTATTTT
TRBV19	.	TRBD1	TRBJ1-5	CASSMGFRGQSNQPQHF	TGTGCCAGTAGTATGGGGTTTAGGGGGCAAAGCAATCAGCCCCAGCATTTT
TRBV7-3	.	TRBD1	TRBJ2-2	CASSRQGARTGELFF	TGTGCCAGCAGCCGACAGGGGGCGCGAACCGGGGAGCTGTTTTTT
TRBV10-3	.	TRBD1	TRBJ2-1	CAISGQTGGNEQFF	TGTGCCATCAGTGGACAGACAGGGGGCAATGAGCAGTTCTTC